Listed below are T cell receptor beta chains from one sample, sequenced in a study of T cell responses to AZD1222 COVID-19 vaccine. Profiled with immunoSEQ multiplex PCR; TCRdb holds only in-frame clones, not every one. The top ten hold approximately 6.6% of the sample, which has 30,000 to 35,000 clones, about 86% seen once. The material sequenced was peripheral blood, taken on day 0 of AZD1222 vaccination. These receptor sequences come from an adult in good health. Each CDR3 is given with its conserved first and last residue. The D gene is left open where the match is weak. Only part of the rows carry a size: once, few, many, or a class if the clone is expanded.

size: -; J: TRBJ1-2; V: TRBV5-1; D: -; CDR3: CASSPGTPQGYTF
size: -; J: TRBJ2-1; V: TRBV20-1; D: TRBD2; CDR3: CSASGGSGRSFSYNEQFF
size: -; J: TRBJ1-1; V: TRBV27; D: TRBD1; CDR3: CASSFRGLTEAFF
size: -; J: TRBJ1-3; V: TRBV6-4; D: -; CDR3: CASSPDGKTGNTIYF
size: -; J: TRBJ1-5; V: TRBV5-8; D: -; CDR3: CASSADYTGQPQHF
size: -; J: TRBJ2-1; V: TRBV27; D: TRBD2; CDR3: CASMKSGTSGYNEQFF
size: -; J: TRBJ1-1; V: TRBV28; D: TRBD1; CDR3: CASSLSSGTGGNPNTEAFF
size: few; J: TRBJ1-1; V: TRBV11-1; D: TRBD1; CDR3: CASSSGGSGGTEAFF
size: -; J: TRBJ2-1; V: TRBV28; D: TRBD2; CDR3: CASRPARGLAGGPWGEQFF
size: -; J: TRBJ2-1; V: TRBV30; D: TRBD2; CDR3: CAWRLAGGVRFF
size: -; J: TRBJ2-1; V: TRBV7-6; D: TRBD1; CDR3: CASSLRDSPNEQFF
size: -; J: TRBJ1-4; V: TRBV29-1; D: -; CDR3: CSISIGEKLFF
size: -; J: TRBJ1-5; V: TRBV2; D: -; CDR3: CASNERGGNQPQHF
size: -; J: TRBJ2-1; V: TRBV19; D: -; CDR3: CASSIADSHRNEQFF
size: -; J: TRBJ2-7; V: TRBV7-2; D: -; CDR3: CASSLEGLMDYEQYF
size: -; J: TRBJ1-6; V: TRBV28; D: -; CDR3: CASSLTGPANSPLHF
size: -; J: TRBJ2-5; V: TRBV28; D: TRBD1; CDR3: CASSTDTGQDQETQYF
size: -; J: TRBJ1-2; V: TRBV5-6; D: -; CDR3: CASSFQGSGKGYTF
size: few; J: TRBJ1-6; V: TRBV7-6; D: -; CDR3: CASSLMGAGYNSPLHF
size: -; J: TRBJ2-5; V: TRBV30; D: -; CDR3: CAWSKGSGETQYF
size: -; J: TRBJ2-7; V: TRBV6-2/TRBV6-3; D: -; CDR3: CASSYQQGSSYEQYF
size: -; J: TRBJ1-5; V: TRBV28; D: TRBD1; CDR3: CASSNSRQGAGQPQHF
size: -; J: TRBJ1-5; V: TRBV7-2; D: -; CDR3: CASSLPHQPQHF
size: once; J: TRBJ2-7; V: TRBV19; D: -; CDR3: CAMRGRDEHSYEQYF